This T cell receptor beta chain was recorded in a study of CD8 T cells in Susac syndrome. Whole-study context: Patients with Susac syndrome were therapy-naive, on corticosteroids, or on intravenous immunoglobulin alone at the time that blood was drawn.

Study-wide results and caveats: Clonal expansion involving Susac CD8+ cells peaked in TEMRA cells and active patients.

A note on this clonotype: Its antigen is unknown.

Germline-derived CDR1 and CDR2 are SGHRS and YFSETQ. The CDR3 runs 12 residues. Between the trimmed V and J ends, which lost 4 bases and 3 bases, there was a span of 4 bases. Random hexamers served to reverse transcribe roughly 0.45 to 1 ug RNA. TCRdb processed the immunoSEQ multiplex PCR reads anew with MiXCR; each CDR3 protein has one entry. The table shows 75,000 to 100,000 distinct CDR3 sequences, with 95% occurring only once. This TCR was recovered from a human donor with Susac syndrome. V is TRBV5-1 and J is TRBJ2-2; D unresolved. The sequencing sample was made of CD8+ T cells from PBMCs. CDR3 in DNA: TGCGCCAGCAGCCCTGACACCGGGGAGCTGTTTTTT. It yields the protein CASSPDTGELFF. The whole variable domain, remainder taken from reference TRBV5-1 and TRBJ2-2, is KAGVTQTPRYLIKTRGQQVTLSCSPISGHRSVSWYQQTPGQGLQFLFEYFSETQRNKGNFPGRFSGRQFSNSRSEMNVSTLELGDSALYLCASSPDTGELFFGEGSRLTVL.